The T cell receptor beta chain under discussion was sequenced for a study of cytomegalovirus exposure and HLA in healthy donors. Broader study findings: Per published reports, the classifier diagnosed cytomegalovirus status with high specificity and sensitivity. There were fewer than 200 TCR beta chains listed as cytomegalovirus-associated.

About this clone itself: Its specificity is unknown.

Germline V gene sequence: CDR1 SGHAT, CDR2 FQNNGV. The CDR3 runs 14 residues. V was cut by 4 bases and J by 3 bases, with 10 bases left in between. The method was immunoSEQ multiplex PCR; TCRdb's version includes in-frame clones alone and lacks a portion of them. There are about 360,000 clones in the sample; roughly 89% occur only once, and around 0.8% lies in the top ten. The sequenced sample was PBMCs. The chain combines TRBV11-2 with TRBJ1-3; weak D call: TRBD1 (5 bases). This clonotype was sampled from a woman younger than 30 in good health and CMV-seronegative. CDR3 DNA: TGTGCCAGCAGCTATCTCAGGGATGGAAACACCATATATTTT. Translation gives CASSYLRDGNTIYF.